The present T cell receptor beta chain was sequenced within a study of PD-1 blockade in mismatch repair-deficient tumors. As for the study in general: Patients had 12 mismatch repair-deficient cancer types, all previously treated and progressing.

Measured with immunoSEQ multiplex PCR; TCRdb has only the in-frame clones, and not every one. The sample contains around 10,000 clones, around 85% of which appear only once. A remark on this clone: What it binds is not known.

There are 16 residues in the CDR3. Germline CDR1 reads SQVTM; CDR2 reads ANQGSEA. V dropped 3 bases and J dropped 4; count of bases not matched to a gene: 12. TCRs were sequenced from a few patients responding to pembrolizumab. Study-wide results and caveats: After pembrolizumab, tumor-resident clones rose rapidly, then generally contracted before radiologic responses.

The chain combines TRBV29-1 with TRBJ1-2; 9 bases map to TRBD1. The sequenced sample was PBMCs, obtained about 48 weeks after starting pembrolizumab. This receptor was obtained from an adult with mismatch repair-deficient cancer. The CDR3 loop is CSVDTGTGYGGYGYTF. CDR3 in DNA: TGCAGCGTTGACACCGGGACAGGGTACGGAGGCTATGGCTACACCTTC.